Here is one T cell receptor beta chain with its context. The data were taken from a study of blood T cell repertoires in COVID-19. About the research overall: Sites in the United States, Italy and Spain provided acute and convalescent COVID-19 samples.

The CDR3 spans 15 residues. V was clipped by 0 bases and J by 6 bases, with 15 bases between them. CDR1 is LGHDT, CDR2 YNNKEL, per germline (reference sequence). In the original workflow: Estimates of nucleated cell counts were drawn from the amplification of reference gene primers. Assay: immunoSEQ multiplex PCR; the TCRdb copy retains only in-frame clones and omits some. V, J and clone size are taken as reported in that table, and D and trimming were inferred from the DNA itself. Of approximately 320,000 clones listed, over 75% were seen once; the top ten hold around 7.2%. The V call is TRBV3-1 (or the pseudogene TRBV3-2), the J call TRBJ2-7; D might be TRBD2 (6 bases). The TCR sequence derives from a human donor in a cohort sampled during active COVID-19. The sequencing input was peripheral blood. The CDR3 here is CASSQDSRGRSEQYF. CDR3 coding DNA: TGTGCCAGCAGCCAAGATTCGCGGGGACGTTCCGAGCAGTACTTC.